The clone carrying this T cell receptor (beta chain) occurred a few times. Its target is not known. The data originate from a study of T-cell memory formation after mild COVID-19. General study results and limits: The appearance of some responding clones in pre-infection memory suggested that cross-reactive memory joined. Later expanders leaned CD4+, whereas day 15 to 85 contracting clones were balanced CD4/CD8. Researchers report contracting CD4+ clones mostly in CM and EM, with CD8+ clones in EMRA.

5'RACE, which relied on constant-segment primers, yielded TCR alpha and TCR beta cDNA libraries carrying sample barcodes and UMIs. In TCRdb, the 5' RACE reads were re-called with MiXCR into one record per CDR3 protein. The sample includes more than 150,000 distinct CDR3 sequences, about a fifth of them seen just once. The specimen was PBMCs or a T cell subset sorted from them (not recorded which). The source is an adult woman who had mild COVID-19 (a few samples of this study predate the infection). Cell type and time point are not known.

The CDR3 spells CSVEDTGPEAFF. CDR3 bases: TGCAGCGTTGAAGATACCGGACCTGAAGCTTTCTTT. The rearrangement joins TRBV29-1 to TRBJ1-1; no reliable D call. CDR3 size: 12 residues. CDR1 is SQVTM and CDR2 is ANQGSEA in the germline V gene. Trimming removed 0 bases from V and 6 bases from J, with 8 bases in between.